This T cell receptor (beta chain) was captured in a study of beta chain features in type 1 diabetes. Findings of the study overall: Shorter TCRB CDR3s, moderately but significantly so, marked every one of the four CD4+ subsets in Type 1 diabetes patients. It was not settled here whether HLA type affects TCRB rearrangement. The study notes PCR might favor shorter templates equally in patients and controls.

CD45RO/CCR7/CD25/CD127/CD95/CD27 staining was used to isolate CD4+ naive, central memory, regulatory and stem cell-like memory cells by sorting. Details on this clone: Its antigen remains unknown.

Expressed TCRB transcripts were sequenced because the isolated RNA had all been reverse transcribed beforehand. Sequencing was performed with immunoSEQ multiplex PCR; in TCRdb, only in-frame clones are kept and a portion is missing. This sample has about 470,000 clones, with approximately 31% found just once. Germline values: CDR1 MGHDK, CDR2 SYGVNS. V was shortened by 1 base and J by 7 bases, with 5 bases between the two germline ends. This CDR3 contains 11 residues. Sequenced input: naive CD4+ T cells from blood. The chain carries TRBV25-1 and TRBJ2-7, with D perhaps matching TRBD2 (5 bases). This TCR was sampled from a man younger than 35 in good health. The CDR3 region has the DNA TGTGCCAGCAGTGAATGGGAGGAGCAGTACTTC. Protein product: CASSEWEEQYF.